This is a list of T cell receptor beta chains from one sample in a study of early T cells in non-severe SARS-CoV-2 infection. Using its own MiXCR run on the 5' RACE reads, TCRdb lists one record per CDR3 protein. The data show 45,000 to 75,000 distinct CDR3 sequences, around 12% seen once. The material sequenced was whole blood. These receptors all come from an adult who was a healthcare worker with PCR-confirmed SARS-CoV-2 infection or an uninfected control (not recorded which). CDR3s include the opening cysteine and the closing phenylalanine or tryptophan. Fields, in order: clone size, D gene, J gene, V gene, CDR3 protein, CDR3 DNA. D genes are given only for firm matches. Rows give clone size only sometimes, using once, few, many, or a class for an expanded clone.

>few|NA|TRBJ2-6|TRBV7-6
CASSEQGNVLTF
TGTGCCAGCAGCGAACAAGGAAACGTCCTGACTTTC
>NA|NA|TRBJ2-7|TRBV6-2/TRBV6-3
CAIQATASREQYF
TGTGCCATCCAGGCTACCGCCTCTCGCGAGCAGTACTTC
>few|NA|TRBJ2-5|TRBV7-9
CASSVETQYF
TGTGCCAGCAGTGTGGAGACCCAGTACTTC
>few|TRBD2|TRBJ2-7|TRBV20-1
CSASSGLAGDYEQYF
TGCAGTGCCAGCTCGGGACTAGCGGGCGATTACGAGCAGTACTTC
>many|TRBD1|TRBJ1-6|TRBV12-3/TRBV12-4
CASSYRDRGSPLHF
TGTGCCAGCAGCTACCGGGACAGAGGGTCACCCCTCCACTTT
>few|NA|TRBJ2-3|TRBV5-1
CASSFLADTQYF
TGCGCCAGCAGCTTCTTGGCAGATACGCAGTATTTT
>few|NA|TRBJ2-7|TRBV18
CASSPPGQFKYF
TGTGCCAGCTCACCACCGGGTCAGTTTAAGTACTTC
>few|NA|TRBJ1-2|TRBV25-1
CATRQENYGYTF
TGTGCCACTCGACAGGAGAACTATGGCTACACCTTC
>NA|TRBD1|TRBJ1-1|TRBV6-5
CASSSLGQGANTEAFF
TGTGCCAGCAGTTCTTTGGGGCAGGGGGCGAACACTGAAGCTTTCTTT
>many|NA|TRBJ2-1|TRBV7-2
CASSLRWSEQFF
TGTGCCAGCAGCCTAAGGTGGAGTGAGCAGTTCTTC
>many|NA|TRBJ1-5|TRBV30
CAWSLGGNQPQHF
TGTGCCTGGAGTTTGGGGGGCAATCAGCCCCAGCATTTT
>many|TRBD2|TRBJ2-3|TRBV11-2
CASSLDHSGTSGRRPHTDTQYF
TGTGCCAGCAGCTTAGATCACTCCGGGACTAGCGGGAGGAGGCCCCACACAGATACGCAGTATTTT
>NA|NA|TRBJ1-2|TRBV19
CASSTKTSQVVMYGYTF
TGTGCCAGTAGTACAAAGACTTCACAGGTGGTAATGTATGGCTACACCTTC
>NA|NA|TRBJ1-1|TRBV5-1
CASKTSQNTEAFF
TGCGCCAGCAAGACAAGTCAAAACACTGAAGCTTTCTTT
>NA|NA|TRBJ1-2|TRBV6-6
CASSLRDDYGYTF
TGTGCCAGCAGTCTCCGGGACGATTATGGCTACACCTTC
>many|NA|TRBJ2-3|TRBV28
CASSDPGSVDTQYF
TGTGCCAGCAGTGATCCGGGCTCAGTAGATACGCAGTATTTT
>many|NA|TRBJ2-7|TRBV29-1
CSVHEESRQYF
TGCAGCGTGCACGAGGAGAGCCGGCAGTACTTC
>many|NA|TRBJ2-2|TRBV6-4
CASRIGMDSGELFF
TGTGCCAGCAGGATTGGGATGGATTCCGGGGAGCTGTTTTTT
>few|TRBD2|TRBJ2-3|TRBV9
CASRTGGRPSTDTQYF
TGTGCCAGCAGGACGGGAGGTCGTCCTAGCACAGATACGCAGTATTTT
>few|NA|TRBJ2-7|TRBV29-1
CSLGFGYEQYF
TGCAGCCTAGGGTTCGGGTACGAGCAGTACTTC
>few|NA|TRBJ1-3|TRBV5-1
CASSLEPTGSGNTIYF
TGCGCCAGCAGCTTGGAACCGACAGGCTCTGGAAACACCATATATTTT
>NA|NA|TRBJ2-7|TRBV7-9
CASSLGGLGLPSSYEQYF
TGTGCCAGCAGCTTAGGGGGCCTCGGACTCCCCTCCTCCTACGAGCAGTACTTC
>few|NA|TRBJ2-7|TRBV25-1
CASSEPGLGAYEQYF
TGTGCCAGCAGTGAACCGGGACTGGGAGCCTACGAGCAGTACTTC
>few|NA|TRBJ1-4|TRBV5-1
CASSLDGSQDEKLFF
TGCGCCAGCAGCTTGGACGGGAGTCAGGATGAAAAACTGTTTTTT
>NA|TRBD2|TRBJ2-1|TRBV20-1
CSARAGTSGPYNEQFF
TGCAGTGCTAGAGCCGGGACTAGCGGACCTTACAATGAGCAGTTCTTC
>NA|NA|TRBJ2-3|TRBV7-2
CASSTLGARGLDTQYF
TGTGCCAGCAGCACCCTGGGGGCGCGGGGTTTAGATACGCAGTATTTT
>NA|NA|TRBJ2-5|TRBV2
CASSERTMDRTQYF
TGTGCCAGCAGTGAACGTACCATGGACAGGACCCAGTACTTC
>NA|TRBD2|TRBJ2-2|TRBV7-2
CASSHTSGTGELFF
TGTGCCAGCAGCCATACTAGCGGTACCGGGGAGCTGTTTTTT
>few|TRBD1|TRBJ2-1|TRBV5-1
CASSSRGRGNEQFF
TGCGCCAGCAGCTCCAGGGGGCGCGGGAATGAGCAGTTCTTC
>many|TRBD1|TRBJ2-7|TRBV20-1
CSAARTGAIYEQYF
TGCAGTGCAGCCCGGACAGGGGCGATCTACGAGCAGTACTTC
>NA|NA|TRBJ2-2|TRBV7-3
CASASPNTGELFF
TGTGCCAGCGCTTCGCCGAACACCGGGGAGCTGTTTTTT